Listed below are T cell receptor beta chains from one sample, sequenced in a study of T cells in Graves' hyperthyroidism and ophthalmopathy. TCRdb re-called the multiplex PCR reads with MiXCR, one entry per CDR3 protein. The table includes approximately 360,000 distinct CDR3 sequences, around 16% detected once. The sequenced sample consisted of blood. These receptors all stem from a woman younger than 30 with Graves' hyperthyroidism that later progressed to Graves' ophthalmopathy. CDR3s include the opening cysteine and the closing phenylalanine or tryptophan. D genes are given only for firm matches. Only part of the rows carry a size: once, few, many, or a class if the clone is expanded.

TRBV9	once	13	.	TRBJ1-1	TGTGCCAGCAGCGTAGAGGGTGCGGCTGAAGCTTTCTTT	CASSVEGAAEAFF
TRBV20-1	few	11	.	TRBJ2-5	TGCAGTGCTGCGCCACAAGAGACCCAGTACTTC	CSAAPQETQYF
TRBV4-1	many	15	TRBD2	TRBJ2-7	TGCGCCAGCAGCCCTGGAGGCGGGAGAACCCACGAGCAGTACTTC	CASSPGGGRTHEQYF
TRBV15	few	14	TRBD1	TRBJ1-2	TGTGCCACCAGCTGGGGACAGGGTCTCTATGGCTACACCTTC	CATSWGQGLYGYTF
TRBV5-1	.	16	.	TRBJ2-6	TGCGCCAGCAGCCCACGGACTATTTCTGGGGCCAACGTCCTGACTTTC	CASSPRTISGANVLTF
TRBV6-6	few	13	.	TRBJ2-3	TGTGCCAGCAGTTACTCGAGGGGTGATACGCAGTATTTT	CASSYSRGDTQYF
TRBV27	many	16	TRBD2	TRBJ2-7	TGTGCCAGCAGTCCCGGACTAGCGGGAGGGCCCCACGAGCAGTACTTC	CASSPGLAGGPHEQYF
TRBV6-1	.	15	TRBD2	TRBJ2-1	TGTGCCAGCAGTCATACTAGCGGCTCCTACAATGAGCAGCTCTTC	CASSHTSGSYNEQLF
TRBV24-1	many	16	TRBD1	TRBJ2-3	TGTGCCACCAGTGAGTTGGGACAGGGAATCGCAGATACGCAGTATTTT	CATSELGQGIADTQYF
TRBV2	many	14	TRBD2	TRBJ2-7	TGTGCCAGCAGCGCTAGCGGGAGCACGGCACCGCAGTACTTC	CASSASGSTAPQYF
TRBV5-4	few	13	.	TRBJ1-2	TGTGCCAGCAGCTTAAACAGCCTCTATGGCTACACCTTC	CASSLNSLYGYTF
TRBV20-1	.	14	.	TRBJ2-7	TGCAGTGCTAGGAGTATAGACTCCAATAACGAGCAGTACTTC	CSARSIDSNNEQYF
TRBV3-1	many	15	TRBD2	TRBJ2-1	TGTGCCAGCAGCCGAGCGGGAGTCAAAGCCAATGAGCAGTTCTTC	CASSRAGVKANEQFF
TRBV5-6	few	16	.	TRBJ2-2	TGTGCCAGCAGTTTGATCCGGGACTGGGGCACCGGGGAGCTGTTTTTT	CASSLIRDWGTGELFF
TRBV20-1	many	13	.	TRBJ2-7	TGCAGTGCCCGGGCCTCGGGGTACTACGAGCAGTACTTC	CSARASGYYEQYF
TRBV6-1	.	16	.	TRBJ1-1	TGTGCCAGCAGTGAAGGGGCGGGAGGCCCGGGACGAGGAGCTTTCTTT	CASSEGAGGPGRGAFF
TRBV28	many	17	.	TRBJ2-5	TGTGCCAGCAGCTCCGGGACGCAAGAAATTGGACCCGAGACCCAGTACTTC	CASSSGTQEIGPETQYF
TRBV7-2	few	16	.	TRBJ2-1	TGTGCCAGCAGCTTAGTTTCCTCCCGACTAAACAATGAGCAGTTCTTC	CASSLVSSRLNNEQFF